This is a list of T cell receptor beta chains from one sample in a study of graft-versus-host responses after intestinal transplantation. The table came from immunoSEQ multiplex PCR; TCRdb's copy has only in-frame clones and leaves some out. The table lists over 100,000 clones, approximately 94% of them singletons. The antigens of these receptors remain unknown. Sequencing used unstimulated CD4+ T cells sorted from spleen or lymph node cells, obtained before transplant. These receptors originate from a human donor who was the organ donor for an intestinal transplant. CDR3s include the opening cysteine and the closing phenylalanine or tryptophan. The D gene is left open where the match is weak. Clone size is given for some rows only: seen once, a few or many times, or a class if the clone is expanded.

cdr3_nt: TGCAGCGTCCGAAGCGGGAGGGCCTACAATGAGCAGTTCTTC
cdr3_aa: CSVRSGRAYNEQFF
j_call: TRBJ2-1
v_call: TRBV29-1
d_call: TRBD2
clone_size: few

cdr3_nt: TGCGCCAGCAGTGGGGGACAGACTAGCTCCTACGAGCAGTACTTC
cdr3_aa: CASSGGQTSSYEQYF
j_call: TRBJ2-7
v_call: TRBV28
d_call: .
clone_size: .

cdr3_nt: TGTGCCAGCAGCTTTCGGGGGACTAACTATGGCTACACCTTC
cdr3_aa: CASSFRGTNYGYTF
j_call: TRBJ1-2
v_call: TRBV5-6
d_call: .
clone_size: .

cdr3_nt: TGTGCCAGCAGCTTAGCGCGGACTAGCACAACCCAGTACTTC
cdr3_aa: CASSLARTSTTQYF
j_call: TRBJ2-5
v_call: TRBV7-2
d_call: TRBD2
clone_size: .

cdr3_nt: TGTGCCAGCAGCAAAGTAGAGGAGGGGTTGGGAGAGACCCAGTACTTC
cdr3_aa: CASSKVEEGLGETQYF
j_call: TRBJ2-5
v_call: TRBV21-1
d_call: .
clone_size: few

cdr3_nt: TGCGCCAGCAGCTTGGAGGGGGGCAATCAGCCCCAGCATTTT
cdr3_aa: CASSLEGGNQPQHF
j_call: TRBJ1-5
v_call: TRBV5-1
d_call: .
clone_size: few

cdr3_nt: TGTGCCAGCAGGAAGGGACTAGCGGGAGGTGGTACCGGGGAGCTGTTTTTT
cdr3_aa: CASRKGLAGGGTGELFF
j_call: TRBJ2-2
v_call: TRBV27
d_call: TRBD2
clone_size: .

cdr3_nt: TGCGCCAGCAGCCAAGATCGAGCCCGGGGTGCTGAAGCTTTCTTT
cdr3_aa: CASSQDRARGAEAFF
j_call: TRBJ1-1
v_call: TRBV4-1
d_call: .
clone_size: .

cdr3_nt: TGTGCCAGCAGCTGGAGGACAGGGGTAGGCACTGAAGCTTTCTTT
cdr3_aa: CASSWRTGVGTEAFF
j_call: TRBJ1-1
v_call: TRBV5-6
d_call: TRBD1
clone_size: once

cdr3_nt: TGCGCCAGCAGGACTAGCGGGGTCAATGAGCAGTTCTTC
cdr3_aa: CASRTSGVNEQFF
j_call: TRBJ2-1
v_call: TRBV10-2
d_call: TRBD2
clone_size: .

cdr3_nt: TGTGCCTGGAGTGTAAGAGGTAATGAGCAGTTCTTC
cdr3_aa: CAWSVRGNEQFF
j_call: TRBJ2-1
v_call: TRBV30
d_call: .
clone_size: .

cdr3_nt: TGTGCCAGCAGCTCCCTAACTAGCGGGAGGGCCGGTTACGAGCAGTACTTC
cdr3_aa: CASSSLTSGRAGYEQYF
j_call: TRBJ2-7
v_call: TRBV11-2
d_call: TRBD2
clone_size: .

cdr3_nt: TGCGCCAGCAGCAACCCTCCGGGGTTGGTGGCTGAAGCTTTCTTT
cdr3_aa: CASSNPPGLVAEAFF
j_call: TRBJ1-1
v_call: TRBV5-1
d_call: .
clone_size: .

cdr3_nt: TGTGCCAGCAGTTACGGGCGACTAGGCGAGCCCCAGCATTTT
cdr3_aa: CASSYGRLGEPQHF
j_call: TRBJ1-5
v_call: TRBV6-5
d_call: .
clone_size: .

cdr3_nt: TGCGCCAGCAGCTTGGAAGGGTACAATGGCTACACCTTC
cdr3_aa: CASSLEGYNGYTF
j_call: TRBJ1-2
v_call: TRBV5-1
d_call: .
clone_size: .

cdr3_nt: TGTGCCTGGAGGTGGGGATCCAGCACAGATACGCAGTATTTT
cdr3_aa: CAWRWGSSTDTQYF
j_call: TRBJ2-3
v_call: TRBV30
d_call: .
clone_size: .

cdr3_nt: TGCGCCAGCAGCTTGGCCGGACAGGGCACAGATACGCAGTATTTT
cdr3_aa: CASSLAGQGTDTQYF
j_call: TRBJ2-3
v_call: TRBV5-1
d_call: TRBD1
clone_size: .

cdr3_nt: TGTGCCAGCAGTTTATACTTTGTTGGACGGTACAATCAGCCCCAGCATTTT
cdr3_aa: CASSLYFVGRYNQPQHF
j_call: TRBJ1-5
v_call: TRBV28
d_call: .
clone_size: .

cdr3_nt: TGTGCCAGCAGCTGGGCCGACAGCAACCAAGAGACCCAGTACTTC
cdr3_aa: CASSWADSNQETQYF
j_call: TRBJ2-5
v_call: TRBV5-5
d_call: .
clone_size: .

cdr3_nt: TGTGCCGGAAGAGGACAGTCAGAAGCTTTCTTT
cdr3_aa: CAGRGQSEAFF
j_call: TRBJ1-1
v_call: TRBV2
d_call: .
clone_size: .

cdr3_nt: TGTGCCAGCAGCTTAGGGTCGGCCACAGATACGCAGTATTTT
cdr3_aa: CASSLGSATDTQYF
j_call: TRBJ2-3
v_call: TRBV11-3
d_call: .
clone_size: .

cdr3_nt: TGTGCCAGCAGTTTTCGGACAGGGACCTCTGGAAACACCATATATTTT
cdr3_aa: CASSFRTGTSGNTIYF
j_call: TRBJ1-3
v_call: TRBV6-5
d_call: TRBD1
clone_size: .

cdr3_nt: TGTGCCAGCAGTTTGACTAGCGGGGTAGCCTACGAGCAGTACTTC
cdr3_aa: CASSLTSGVAYEQYF
j_call: TRBJ2-7
v_call: TRBV5-4
d_call: TRBD2
clone_size: .

cdr3_nt: TGTGCCAGCAGTTTTGAGGGGCTCTCTAATGAAAAACTGTTTTTT
cdr3_aa: CASSFEGLSNEKLFF
j_call: TRBJ1-4
v_call: TRBV28
d_call: .
clone_size: few

cdr3_nt: TGCAGCGTTGAGAAGGGAGGTAATGAAAAACTGTTTTTT
cdr3_aa: CSVEKGGNEKLFF
j_call: TRBJ1-4
v_call: TRBV29-1
d_call: .
clone_size: .

cdr3_nt: TGTGCCAGCAGCTTACAGGGGACGAATCAGCCCCAGCATTTT
cdr3_aa: CASSLQGTNQPQHF
j_call: TRBJ1-5
v_call: TRBV5-4
d_call: TRBD1
clone_size: .

cdr3_nt: TGTGCCTGGAGGCGGGACAGATTGAACACTGAAGCTTTCTTT
cdr3_aa: CAWRRDRLNTEAFF
j_call: TRBJ1-1
v_call: TRBV30
d_call: TRBD1
clone_size: .

cdr3_nt: TGTGCCAGCAGCGGACAGGGATTCACCTTC
cdr3_aa: CASSGQGFTF
j_call: TRBJ1-2
v_call: TRBV9
d_call: TRBD1
clone_size: .

cdr3_nt: TGTGCCACCAGCCGGGAGTTTAACAATGAGCAGTTCTTC
cdr3_aa: CATSREFNNEQFF
j_call: TRBJ2-1
v_call: TRBV15
d_call: .
clone_size: .

cdr3_nt: TGTGCCAGCAGTTACTCGCCAGGTAGGTATGGCTACACCTTC
cdr3_aa: CASSYSPGRYGYTF
j_call: TRBJ1-2
v_call: TRBV6-6
d_call: .
clone_size: .

cdr3_nt: TGTGCCAGCAGTCGAATAACCGGGGCCCGAACTGAAGCTTTCTTT
cdr3_aa: CASSRITGARTEAFF
j_call: TRBJ1-1
v_call: TRBV7-9
d_call: .
clone_size: .

cdr3_nt: TGTGCCAGCAGCTTCGGGCCGAGGAACACTGAAGCTTTCTTT
cdr3_aa: CASSFGPRNTEAFF
j_call: TRBJ1-1
v_call: TRBV5-4
d_call: .
clone_size: .

cdr3_nt: TGTGCCAGCAGTTTGGGGACGGAGAGGTTACCCTACGAGCAGTACTTC
cdr3_aa: CASSLGTERLPYEQYF
j_call: TRBJ2-7
v_call: TRBV27
d_call: .
clone_size: once